The 21 T cell receptor beta chains below come from one sample, sequenced in a study of blood T cells in healthy people across ages. A second PCR of 7 to 11 cycles used a sample-barcoded 5' primer and a J-beta primer mix. TCRdb recomputed calls from the 5' RACE reads with MiXCR, one row per CDR3 protein. The table has around 690,000 distinct CDR3 sequences, approximately 59% seen once. The sequencing sample was made of blood. The source of these receptors is a man in his 60s in good health.

V is TRBV20-1 and J is TRBJ1-2; D uncertain. This CDR3 comprises 14 residues. Germline assignment: CDR1 DFQATT and CDR2 SNEGSKA (reference sequence). V was cut by 2 bases and J by 5 bases, with 15 bases left in between. CDR3 amino acids: CSARPGERDYGYTF. The CDR3 region has the DNA TGCAGTGCTAGACCCGGGGAAAGGGATTATGGCTACACCTTC.

The rearrangement links TRBV29-1 to TRBJ1-1; D is ambiguous. Trimming stripped 0 bases from V and 0 bases from J, with 8 bases between. Germline CDR1 is SQVTM and CDR2 is ANQGSEA. The CDR3 runs to 14 residues. CDR3 residues: CSVEDDRVNTEAFF. CDR3 nucleotide sequence: TGCAGCGTTGAAGATGACCGGGTGAACACTGAAGCTTTCTTT.

This clonotype was seen repeatedly, ten times or more. The chain links TRBV5-1 to TRBJ2-1; 10 bases align to TRBD1. Trimming removed 4 bases from V and 3 bases from J; junction bases left unmatched: 7. Germline-derived CDR1 and CDR2 are SGHRS and YFSETQ. The CDR3 loop spans 16 amino acids. For the CDR3, the DNA is TGCGCCAGCAGCATGGCGGGGACAGGGGTCTACAATGAGCAGTTCTTC. This gives the protein CASSMAGTGVYNEQFF.

Worth noting for this clonotype: At one of its ends the junction is not consistent with the germline gene, which may arise from a read error. The genes are TRBV5-1 and TRBJ2-7; D is perhaps TRBD1 (5 bases). This CDR3 has 14 residues. The germline V gene has CDR1 SGHRS and CDR2 YFSETQ. The CDR3 reads CASSFGGASYEQYF. The CDR3 nucleotides read TGTGCCAGCAGCTTCGGTGGGGCCTCCTACGAGCAGTACTTC.

This clonotype was counted once. This chain connects TRBV20-1 to TRBJ2-4; D gene unclear. Germline loops: CDR1 DFQATT, CDR2 SNEGSKA (reference sequence). Trimming removed 4 bases at V and 5 bases at J, with 15 bases between. This CDR3 comprises 14 residues. The CDR3 DNA reads TGCAGTGCTACCTCAAGCCAGGTGGAAAACATTCAGTACTTC. Translating it yields CSATSSQVENIQYF.

This clonotype was counted at least ten times. The chain recombines TRBV20-1 with TRBJ1-6; maybe TRBD1 (5 bases). CDR3 size: 15 residues. CDR1 DFQATT and CDR2 SNEGSKA come from the germline V gene (reference sequence). Between the trimmed V and J ends, which lost 6 bases and 8 bases, there was a span of 20 bases. CDR3 sequence: CSAQVRGGRDSPLHF. The CDR3 coding sequence is TGCAGTGCCCAAGTAAGGGGAGGAAGGGATTCACCCCTCCACTTT.

CDR3 in DNA: TGTGGTCGGCCCAGGGGCACAGATACGCAGTATTTT. The encoded protein is CGRPRGTDTQYF. The chain is built from TRBV6-5 and TRBJ2-3; D might be TRBD1 (5 bases). This CDR3 region has 12 residues. From germline, CDR1 is MNHEY and CDR2 SVGAGI.

This sequence joins TRBV5-6 and TRBJ1-4; TRBD1 is a possible D gene (5 bases). V gave up 3 bases and J gave up 7 bases, with 16 bases separating them. This CDR3 has 15 amino acids. CDR1 and CDR2 from the germline V gene are SGHDT and YYEEEE. CDR3 residues: CASSSGRRGGEKLFF. In DNA form, the CDR3 reads TGTGCCAGCAGCTCCGGTAGGAGGGGAGGTGAAAAACTGTTTTTT.

About this clonotype: The DNA is left out, because the CDR3 cannot be placed on it with certainty; the CDR3 is given as TCRdb lists it. The CDR3 sequence: CASSLATGAYGYTFGSGTNVLTF. The rearrangement joins TRBV5-1 to TRBJ2-6; the listed D gene, TRBD1, was not tested against the DNA. In germline, CDR1 is SGHRS, CDR2 YFSETQ. The CDR3 is 23 amino acids long, termini counted.

In its sample, this clonotype was seen a few times. The chain couples TRBV29-1 to TRBJ1-5; a possible D gene is TRBD1 (6 bases). The CDR3 is made up of 14 amino acids. The V and J ends lost 4 bases and 6 bases respectively, with 16 bases between them. Germline CDR1 reads SQVTM; CDR2 reads ANQGSEA. CDR3 in DNA: TGCAGCGTTGTTGAGGGGGGGCGCGGTCAGCCCCAGCATTTT. As protein: CSVVEGGRGQPQHF.

The chain has TRBV4-2 and TRBJ1-2; tentative D call: TRBD1 (5 bases). Trimming took off 2 bases at V and 0 bases at J, with 10 bases between the two ends. Germline assignment: CDR1 LGHNA and CDR2 YNFKEQ. The CDR3 spans 15 residues. CDR3 residues: CASSQPGSPNYGYTF. The DNA for the CDR3 is TGTGCCAGCAGCCAACCAGGGTCACCTAACTATGGCTACACCTTC.

This clonotype was recorded a few times. The genes are TRBV20-1 and TRBJ1-2; 7 bases are shared with TRBD1. Germline CDR1 is DFQATT and CDR2 is SNEGSKA (reference sequence). This CDR3 contains 13 residues. CDR3 nucleotides: TGCAGCGCCCGACAGGGAGCAGGATATGGCTACACCTTC. Protein sequence: CSARQGAGYGYTF.

The V and J genes are TRBV5-1 and TRBJ1-6; TRBD1 aligns across 7 bases. This CDR3 has 14 residues. Per the germline V gene, CDR1 is SGHRS and CDR2 is YFSETQ. After removal of 3 bases from V and 10 bases from J, the junction contained 7 bases not matched to a gene. This CDR3 reads CASSSGQTDSPLHF. The CDR3 nucleotides are TGCGCCAGCAGCTCGGGACAGACGGACTCACCCCTCCACTTT. Full variable domain (rest looked up from reference TRBV5-1 and TRBJ1-6): KAGVTQTPRYLIKTRGQQVTLSCSPISGHRSVSWYQQTPGQGLQFLFEYFSETQRNKGNFPGRFSGRQFSNSRSEMNVSTLELGDSALYLCASSSGQTDSPLHFGNGTRLTVT.

This clonotype was seen repeatedly, ten times or more. This rearrangement joins TRBV4-2 to TRBJ2-3, with D possibly called TRBD1 or TRBD2 (5 bases each). Trimming stripped 1 base from V and 3 bases from J, with 11 bases between. The V gene's germline CDR1 is LGHNA and CDR2 YNFKEQ. The CDR3 covers 15 residues. CDR3 protein: CASSQVPGSTDTQYF. CDR3 nucleotides: TGTGCCAGCAGCCAAGTTCCAGGGAGTACAGATACGCAGTATTTT.

Only a few counts were recorded for this clonotype. The chain links TRBV12-3 or TRBV12-4 to TRBJ2-5; 9 bases fit TRBD2. Losses at the gene ends were 5 bases for V and 11 bases for J; bases not matched to a gene: 18. This CDR3 comprises 16 residues. The DNA for the CDR3 is TGTGCCAGCAGTCCCACCTCGACTAGCGGCCCAATGATGCAGTACTTC. This encodes CASSPTSTSGPMMQYF.

The genes are TRBV20-1 and TRBJ1-1, with D perhaps TRBD1 (5 bases). V was trimmed by 3 bases and J by 1 base, leaving 15 bases between them. This CDR3 comprises 15 residues. Per germline, CDR1 DFQATT and CDR2 SNEGSKA (reference sequence). DNA of the CDR3: TGCAGTGCTAGGGAGTCCGGGACGAGGAACACTGAAGCTTTCTTT. Translating gives CSARESGTRNTEAFF.

J is TRBJ1-5 and V is TRBV2, with D hard to call. This CDR3 spans 15 amino acids. The V end lost 7 bases, the J end lost 0 bases, and 13 bases lay between the germline ends. Germline lookup yields CDR1 SNHLY and CDR2 FYNNEI. CDR3 bases: TGTGCCAGCACCCGGGGATCCAGTAGCAATCAGCCCCAGCATTTT. It yields the protein CASTRGSSSNQPQHF.

This clonotype occurred once. The J gene is TRBJ2-4, the V gene TRBV2; tentatively, D is TRBD1 (6 bases). Germline V gene lookup returns CDR1 SNHLY and CDR2 FYNNEI. CDR3 length equals 14 residues. Trimming took off 6 bases at V and 6 bases at J, with 15 bases between the two ends. CDR3: CASSSRQAGNIQYF. CDR3 coding DNA: TGTGCCAGCAGCAGCCGACAGGCTGGAAACATTCAGTACTTC.

This clonotype was seen more than once but under ten times. The chain recombines TRBV27 with TRBJ1-4; TRBD1 might be the D (6 bases). The V and J ends lost 4 bases and 1 base respectively, with 10 bases between them. In germline, CDR1 is MNHEY, CDR2 SMNVEV (reference sequence). The CDR3 contains 15 residues. The DNA for the CDR3 is TGTGCCAGCAGTTCCCAGGGGCTAACTAATGAAAAACTGTTTTTT. The encoded protein is CASSSQGLTNEKLFF.

The chain links TRBV7-8 to TRBJ1-6; D is uncertain. This CDR3 spans 14 amino acids. The V and J ends lost 1 base and 7 bases respectively, with 8 bases between them. Germline lookup yields CDR1 SGHVS and CDR2 FQNEAQ. As DNA, the CDR3 is TGTGCCAGCAGCTTAGGACCGATCAATTCACCCCTCCACTTT. Its protein is CASSLGPINSPLHF.

This clonotype was observed a handful of times. The chain has TRBV2 and TRBJ2-4, with D unresolved. CDR1 is SNHLY, CDR2 FYNNEI, per germline. The CDR3 sequence is 12 residues long. Trimming took off 2 bases at V and 14 bases at J, with 13 bases between the two ends. CDR3 sequence reads: CASSENVGRKYF. The CDR3 DNA reads TGTGCCAGCAGTGAAAACGTGGGTCGCAAGTACTTC.